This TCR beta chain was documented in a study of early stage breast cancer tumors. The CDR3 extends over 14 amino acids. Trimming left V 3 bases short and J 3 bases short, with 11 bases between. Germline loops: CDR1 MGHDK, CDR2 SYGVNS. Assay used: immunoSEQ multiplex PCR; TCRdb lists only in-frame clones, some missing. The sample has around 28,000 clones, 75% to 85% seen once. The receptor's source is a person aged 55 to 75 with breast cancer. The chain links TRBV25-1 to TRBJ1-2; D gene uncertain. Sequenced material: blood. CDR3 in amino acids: CASSDQKRDYGYTF. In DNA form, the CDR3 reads TGTGCCAGCAGTGATCAGAAGCGGGACTATGGCTACACCTTC.